This T cell receptor (beta chain) is from a study of T cells in Graves' hyperthyroidism and ophthalmopathy. Of note for this clonotype: Being one base from a much bigger clone, this may be a read error.

There were TCR beta CDR3 regions amplified from RNA transcripts. TCR CDR3 underwent first-round RT-PCR with the HTBI primer set. TCRdb re-called the multiplex PCR reads through MiXCR, storing one row per CDR3 protein. The sample yields around 600,000 distinct CDR3 sequences, approximately 42% seen once. This CDR3 region has 14 residues. Trimming took 2 bases from V and 4 from J, leaving 12 bases between them. The germline V gene encodes CDR1 SGHVS and CDR2 FQNEAQ. The receptor was derived from an adult man with Graves' disease, either hyperthyroidism or ophthalmopathy (not recorded which). Sequencing input: peripheral blood or thyroid tissue (not recorded which). The chain links TRBV7-8 to TRBJ2-7, with D unclear. The CDR3 region is CASSLKSGPYEQYF. In DNA, the CDR3 is TGTGCCAGCAGCTTAAAATCCGGACCTTACGAGCAGTACTTC.